This TCR beta chain emerged from a study of cytomegalovirus exposure and HLA in healthy donors. PCR primers comprised 60 Vbeta and 13 Jbeta primers. The method was immunoSEQ multiplex PCR; TCRdb's version includes in-frame clones alone and lacks a portion of them. The repertoire includes 160,000 or so clones, 78% of them detected once, and 1.4% to 1.5% sits in the top ten. As for this clone: What it binds is not known.

General study points: In a later analysis, V- and J-gene trimming of beta chains associated with a DCLRE1C missense variant, replicated independently.

In nominal health when sampled, donors likely had unrecorded immune exposures nonetheless. The V end was cut by 3 bases, the J end by 9 bases, with 15 bases between. The CDR3 has 14 amino acids. Germline V gene lookup returns CDR1 KGHSH and CDR2 LQKENI. The chain joins TRBV18 to TRBJ2-1; possible D gene TRBD2, 5 bases. This clonotype was obtained from a male donor in good health and CMV-seronegative. The sequencing input was PBMCs. The CDR3 region has the DNA TGTGCCAGCTCACCGTCGACCTCCCGGGGTGAGCAGTTCTTC. Translation gives CASSPSTSRGEQFF.